This TCR beta chain was profiled in a study of PD-1 blockade in classical Hodgkin lymphoma. Sequencing was performed with immunoSEQ multiplex PCR; in TCRdb, only in-frame clones are kept and a portion is missing. Of around 41,000 clones listed, 76% are singletons. Each of the patients experienced relapse following autologous stem cell transplantation, and their brentuximab vedotin exposure differed. Trimming removed 5 bases from V and 0 bases from J, with 21 bases in between. From germline, CDR1 is SEHNR and CDR2 FQNEAQ (reference sequence). This CDR3 is built from 18 residues. The origin of this receptor is a human donor with classical Hodgkin lymphoma. The material sequenced was peripheral blood mononuclear cells (PBMCs), taken at baseline. V usage is TRBV7-9 and J usage is TRBJ2-3; D may correspond to TRBD1 or TRBD2 (6 bases each). CDR3 sequence reads: CASSAGHYEPSSTDTQYF. In nucleotides, the CDR3 is TGTGCCAGCAGCGCGGGACACTACGAACCCTCTAGCACAGATACGCAGTATTTT.